The 28 T cell receptor beta chains below were found in one sample sequenced in a study of blood T cell repertoires in COVID-19. The table came from immunoSEQ multiplex PCR; TCRdb's copy has only in-frame clones and leaves some out. The sample includes some 350,000 clones, 75% to 90% of them seen just once. Sequencing was carried out using PBMCs or T cells enriched from blood (not recorded which). The origin of the receptors is a man in his thirties or forties who had recovered from COVID-19.

The chain joins TRBV6-5 to TRBJ1-2, with TRBD1 matching 7 bases. The V gene's germline CDR1 is MNHEY and CDR2 SVGAGI. With V trimmed by 4 bases and J by 7 bases, 6 bases remained unmatched. This CDR3 spans 13 amino acids. DNA for the CDR3: TGTGCCAGCAGTTTCGCTAACAGGGGTGGCTACACCTTC. This codes for CASSFANRGGYTF.

The CDR3, as DNA: TGTGCCAGCAGTCTCCTCCCGGAAAAACTGTTTTTT. Translation: CASSLLPEKLFF. The gene calls are TRBV12-3 or TRBV12-4 and TRBJ1-4, with no clear D. The CDR3 has 12 residues. Trimming shortened V by 5 bases and J by 8 bases, and 9 bases separated the two germline ends.

The chain recombines TRBV3-1 (or the pseudogene TRBV3-2) with TRBJ2-3; TRBD2 matches 9 bases. This CDR3 is built from 16 residues. Germline-derived CDR1 and CDR2 are LGHDT and YNNKEL (reference sequence). With 4 bases clipped from V and 6 bases from J, the junction kept 11 bases outside the gene matches. The CDR3 loop reads CASSPIGGGAPDTQYF. The CDR3 nucleotides are TGTGCCAGCAGCCCCATAGGCGGGGGGGCCCCTGATACGCAGTATTTT.

The chain recombines TRBV28 with TRBJ1-5, with D hard to call. Trimming pared 6 bases from V and 2 bases from J, leaving 20 bases between. The germline V gene encodes CDR1 MDHEN and CDR2 SYDVKM. The CDR3 has 17 amino acids. The CDR3 nucleotides are TGTGCCAGCAGCCTCGGTTCGGTAGTAGCTGGCAATCAGCCCCAGCATTTT. This gives the protein CASSLGSVVAGNQPQHF.

Here the CDR3 reads CASSLRLAGTYEQYF. CDR3 sequence (DNA): TGTGCCAGCAGCTTACGCCTAGCGGGGACCTACGAGCAGTACTTC. The J gene is TRBJ2-7, the V gene TRBV13; 9 bases fit TRBD2. CDR3 length equals 15 residues. V trimming: 2 bases; J trimming: 2 bases; junction bases outside the gene matches: 4. CDR1 PRHDT and CDR2 FYEKMQ come from the germline V gene (reference sequence).

This chain connects TRBV19 to TRBJ2-3; D is possibly TRBD1 (5 bases). This CDR3 spans 14 amino acids. The ends were cut back, 4 bases at V and 5 bases at J, with 13 bases in the middle. CDR1 is LNHDA, CDR2 SQIVND, per germline (reference sequence). The CDR3 nucleotides are TGTGCCAGTAGTACTCGATTAAGGGGAGATACGCAGTATTTT. It encodes CASSTRLRGDTQYF.

This clone has just a few counts. This chain links TRBV7-8 with TRBJ1-1, with D unclear. The CDR3 runs 13 residues. Germline V gene lookup returns CDR1 SGHVS and CDR2 FQNEAQ. The germline V and J ends were trimmed by 1 base and 6 bases, with 9 bases remaining between them. The CDR3 spells CASSLDNLSEAFF. The CDR3, as DNA: TGTGCCAGCAGCTTAGACAATCTGTCTGAAGCTTTCTTT.

This chain uses TRBV4-2 with TRBJ2-3, with D perhaps matching TRBD2 (5 bases). With 0 bases removed from V and 4 bases from J, the gap between germline ends came to 11 bases. Germline CDR1 and CDR2: LGHNA and YNFKEQ. CDR3 length equals 15 residues. The CDR3 is CASSQDEGRADTQYF. Here the CDR3 DNA reads TGTGCCAGCAGCCAAGATGAAGGGCGGGCAGATACGCAGTATTTT.

This chain joins TRBV5-4 and TRBJ2-7; TRBD1 matches at 7 bases. V was pared by 0 bases and J by 0 bases, with 6 bases of the junction left unmatched. This CDR3 contains 16 residues. Germline CDR1 reads SGHNT; CDR2 reads YYREEE (reference sequence). CDR3 protein: CASSLGQRTGSYEQYF. In DNA, the CDR3 is TGTGCCAGCAGCTTGGGGCAGCGGACAGGCTCCTACGAGCAGTACTTC.

As to this clone: The sample contains more than one DNA sequence encoding this CDR3. The rearrangement uses TRBV6-5 and TRBJ2-5; 7 bases match TRBD1. The CDR3 contains 15 residues. Unmatched junction bases numbered 2, after V lost 1 base and J lost 0 bases. Germline loops: CDR1 MNHEY, CDR2 SVGAGI. The CDR3 sequence is CASSYLGGHQETQYF. CDR3 nucleotides: TGTGCCAGCAGTTACTTAGGGGGCCACCAAGAGACCCAGTACTTC.

This sequence joins TRBV28 and TRBJ1-2; tentatively, D is TRBD1 (6 bases). Trimming cost V 5 bases and J 8 bases, with 18 bases left between them. The CDR3 is 14 residues long. Germline assignment: CDR1 MDHEN and CDR2 SYDVKM. In nucleotides, the CDR3 is TGTGCCAGCAGTACCGGGACACACATTCGGGGCTACACCTTC. It yields the protein CASSTGTHIRGYTF.

The V call is TRBV28, the J call TRBJ1-1, with TRBD1 identical over 9 bases. Trimming at V came to 7 bases and at J to 1 base, leaving 4 bases not matched to a gene. The germline V gene has CDR1 MDHEN and CDR2 SYDVKM. This CDR3 comprises 14 residues. The CDR3: CASKPGQGNTEAFF. The CDR3 nucleotides are TGTGCCAGCAAGCCGGGACAGGGGAACACTGAAGCTTTCTTT.

The chain uses TRBV19 and TRBJ1-5; D is possibly TRBD1 (6 bases). The CDR3 has 17 amino acids. Trimming removed 5 bases from V and 2 bases from J, with 19 bases in between. The germline V gene encodes CDR1 LNHDA and CDR2 SQIVND (reference sequence). The CDR3 spells CASSPLVGRGGNQPQHF. In DNA, the CDR3 is TGTGCCAGTAGTCCCCTAGTGGGCAGGGGTGGCAATCAGCCCCAGCATTTT.

This sequence joins TRBV5-1 and TRBJ2-7; no firm D call. Germline V gene data show CDR1 as SGHRS and CDR2 as YFSETQ. Between the trimmed V and J ends, which lost 4 bases and 4 bases, there was a span of 12 bases. The CDR3 has 13 amino acids. The chain's CDR3 is CASSVRESYEQYF. The DNA for the CDR3 is TGCGCCAGCAGCGTCCGTGAGTCGTACGAGCAGTACTTC. Full variable domain (rest looked up from reference TRBV5-1 and TRBJ2-7): KAGVTQTPRYLIKTRGQQVTLSCSPISGHRSVSWYQQTPGQGLQFLFEYFSETQRNKGNFPGRFSGRQFSNSRSEMNVSTLELGDSALYLCASSVRESYEQYFGPGTRLTVT.

The V and J genes are TRBV28 and TRBJ2-3; the match to TRBD2 covers 8 bases. V trimming: 9 bases; J trimming: 4 bases; junction bases outside the gene matches: 12. Germline V gives CDR1 MDHEN, CDR2 SYDVKM. This CDR3 comprises 15 residues. The CDR3 loop is CASQRGLAGADTQYF. The CDR3 nucleotides are TGTGCCAGTCAGCGGGGCCTAGCGGGTGCAGATACGCAGTATTTT.

This chain joins TRBV2 and TRBJ1-2, with a possible D match to TRBD1 (5 bases). V shed 4 bases and J shed 6 bases, with 18 bases lying between them. The length of the CDR3 is 15 residues. Germline CDR1 SNHLY, CDR2 FYNNEI. The CDR3 region is CASSGREGLTNGYTF. CDR3 bases: TGTGCCAGCAGTGGTCGGGAGGGGCTAACTAATGGCTACACCTTC.

The chain carries TRBV5-5 and TRBJ2-3; D gene unclear. Germline CDR1 is SGHKS and CDR2 is YYEKEE (reference sequence). With 8 bases removed from V and 2 bases from J, the gap between germline ends came to 18 bases. The CDR3 is made up of 15 amino acids. This CDR3 reads CASLRIPFDTDTQYF. The CDR3 DNA follows: TGTGCCAGTTTGCGGATCCCCTTTGACACAGATACGCAGTATTTT.

The V gene is TRBV10-3, the J gene TRBJ1-1; tentative D call: TRBD1 (6 bases). V lost 11 bases to trimming and J lost 7 bases, with 20 bases between them. In germline, CDR1 is ENHRY, CDR2 SYGVKD. The CDR3 covers 13 residues. This CDR3 reads CAARPQGGGEAFF. In nucleotides, the CDR3 is TGTGCCGCGAGACCACAGGGCGGGGGTGAAGCTTTCTTT.

The gene calls are TRBV2 and TRBJ2-5; TRBD1 agrees at 8 bases. Trimming took 6 bases from V and 0 from J; bases not matched to a gene: 0. CDR3 length equals 13 residues. CDR1 is SNHLY and CDR2 is FYNNEI in the germline V gene. The CDR3 DNA sequence: TGTGCCAGCAGGACAGGGGACCAAGAGACCCAGTACTTC. This codes for CASRTGDQETQYF.

J is TRBJ1-4 and V is TRBV9; D might be TRBD1 (5 bases). In germline, CDR1 is SGDLS, CDR2 YYNGEE. V lost 5 bases and J 0 bases, leaving 14 bases between the germline ends. The CDR3 totals 16 residues. Here the CDR3 DNA reads TGTGCCAGCAGGGACCACAGGAAACCAACTAATGAAAAACTGTTTTTT. The encoded protein is CASRDHRKPTNEKLFF.

The chain employs TRBV19 and TRBJ1-5; D gene ambiguous. The CDR3 totals 14 residues. V lost 3 bases to trimming and J lost 0 bases, with 6 bases between them. Germline V CDR1 and CDR2: LNHDA, SQIVND (reference sequence). CDR3 in amino acids: CASSMRRSNQPQHF. The DNA for the CDR3 is TGTGCCAGTAGTATGCGGCGTAGCAATCAGCCCCAGCATTTT.

The chain couples TRBV6-5 to TRBJ2-3; D unclear. The CDR3 consists of 12 residues. CDR1 and CDR2 from the germline V gene are MNHEY and SVGAGI. V lost 1 base and J lost 6, with 5 bases in between. In nucleotides, the CDR3 is TGTGCCAGCAGTTACTACGGTGATACGCAGTATTTT. Translating gives CASSYYGDTQYF.

CDR3 loop: CASSQTSGGPYNEQFF. DNA for the CDR3: TGTGCCAGCAGCCAAACTAGCGGGGGGCCCTACAATGAGCAGTTCTTC. The J gene is TRBJ2-1, the V gene TRBV7-7, with 12 bases identical to TRBD2. V lost 5 bases and J lost 2; bases outside the gene matches: 4. The CDR3 has 16 amino acids. Germline loops: CDR1 SSHAT, CDR2 FNYEAQ (reference sequence).

V usage is TRBV28 and J usage is TRBJ2-7, with TRBD2 identical over 15 bases. The CDR3 contains 18 residues. CDR1 MDHEN and CDR2 SYDVKM come from the germline V gene. The trim removed 7 bases at V and 3 bases at J, leaving 13 bases unmatched. The CDR3 loop is CASTGTSGGPGGLYEQYF. The CDR3, as DNA: TGTGCCAGCACCGGGACTAGCGGGGGGCCTGGCGGCCTCTACGAGCAGTACTTC. Full variable domain (outside the CDR3, taken from reference TRBV28 and TRBJ2-7): DVKVTQSSRYLVKRTGEKVFLECVQDMDHENMFWYRQDPGLGLRLIYFSYDVKMKEKGDIPEGYSVSREKKERFSLILESASTNQTSMYLCASTGTSGGPGGLYEQYFGPGTRLTVT.

This rearrangement joins TRBV5-1 to TRBJ1-3; 8 bases fit TRBD1. Germline CDR1 and CDR2: SGHRS and YFSETQ. The J segment lost 4 bases and the V segment lost 4 bases, leaving 7 bases of the junction unmatched. CDR3 length: 15 residues. The CDR3 DNA follows: TGCGCCAGCAGCCCCCAGGGGGCCAAAGGAAACACCATATATTTT. Translating it yields CASSPQGAKGNTIYF.

This clone was seen only once. V usage is TRBV5-6 and J usage is TRBJ2-7; weak D call: TRBD1 (6 bases). The CDR3 has 13 amino acids. Germline V gene lookup returns CDR1 SGHDT and CDR2 YYEEEE. V lost 1 base and J lost 2, with 7 bases in between. In DNA form, the CDR3 reads TGTGCCAGCAGCTTGTCAGGGGCCTACGAGCAGTACTTC. Translation: CASSLSGAYEQYF.

This clone was counted a few times. CDR3 in DNA: TGTGCCAGCAGTTTACAGGGGGGAATCCTTAGCAATCAGCCCCAGCATTTT. Amino acids: CASSLQGGILSNQPQHF. The chain uses TRBV28 and TRBJ1-5; the match to TRBD1 covers 7 bases. The CDR3 has 17 residues. After removal of 2 bases from V and 0 bases from J, the junction contained 7 bases not matched to a gene. Germline lookup yields CDR1 MDHEN and CDR2 SYDVKM.

V usage is TRBV5-4 and J usage is TRBJ2-3, with 12 positions matching TRBD2. The CDR3 extends over 18 amino acids. V was pared by 1 base and J by 2 bases, with 8 bases of the junction left unmatched. Germline V lookup: CDR1 SGHNT, CDR2 YYREEE (reference sequence). The CDR3 sequence: CASSLKLAGGPYTDTQYF. CDR3 nucleotides: TGTGCCAGCAGCTTGAAACTAGCGGGGGGACCCTACACAGATACGCAGTATTTT.